This T cell receptor (beta chain) was found in a study of T-cell memory formation after mild COVID-19 (dated by TCRdb to the early 2020s). About the study as a whole: TCR sequence clusters from the two donors were found to be largely donor specific. Two young, previously healthy adult volunteers, one female and one male, were included in the cohort. Longitudinal TCRalpha and TCRbeta repertoire sequencing tracked T-cell clones expanding and contracting after mild COVID-19 in a couple of donors. On the study overall, not on this receptor specifically: Contracting CD4+ clones turned up mainly in the CM and EM memory subsets, whereas EMRA was where CD8+ clones were enriched. The second-wave clones that peaked on day 37 were not confirmed to be SARS-CoV-2 specific. The study included only two mild cases, and larger cohorts that include severe cases with pre-infection samples were judged to be necessary. From day 15 to 85, contracting clones showed balanced CD4/CD8 phenotypes, whereas a second wave of clones that expanded from day 15 to 37 leaned towards CD4+. Some responding clones were detected in pre-infection memory, suggesting pre-existing cross-reactive memory T cells joined the SARS-CoV-2 response.

This sample was sequenced with an Illumina NovaSeq 6000. TCRalpha and TCRbeta cDNA libraries were built by 5'RACE with constant-segment primers, adding sample barcodes and unique molecular identifiers. RNA was extracted from every sample with Trizol reagent. Amplification of the libraries took two PCR steps, and the second step added a second sample barcode plus Illumina TruSeq adapters. Sequencing of libraries was performed on an Illumina NovaSeq with 2 x 150 bp paired-end reads. Per the original workflow: Demultiplexing of reads and collapsing into UMI-guided consensus sequences were performed with migec v1.2.7. Using mixcr v2.1.11, UMI consensuses were aligned to TRA and TRB V and J templates and then assembled into clonotypes. Expanded or contracted clonotypes were those called significant by both edgeR and NoisET, with noise models trained on biological replicates. For edgeR calls, the thresholds were a false discovery rate-adjusted p below 0.01 and a log2 fold-change of 1. As an exploratory analysis of dynamics, max-normalized trajectories of the 1000 most abundant clonotypes were examined with PCA combined with hierarchical clustering. Separately sequenced CD4+ and CD8+ repertoires were used to assign the CD4 or CD8 phenotype of responding clones. TCRdb's own reprocessing of the public reads used fastp at Q25 and MiXCR and kept productive beta chains. When rows share a CDR3 protein, they turn into one entry using the most common DNA and genes. Clone size and V and J calls follow TCRdb, not the original study. For this sample there are 190,000 or so distinct CDR3 sequences; 20% to 25% appear just once. Of the sample, about 23% falls within the top ten clones.

Ficoll-Paque density gradient centrifugation was the method used to isolate PBMCs. Sequences SGHTA (CDR1) and FQGTGA (CDR2) are obtained from the germline V gene. The CDR3 runs 15 residues from the cysteine to the phenylalanine. Just CDR3 DNA is preserved here, 45 bases in frame from base 1. Trimming takes 1 base from V and 3 bases from J, and the germline ends sit 13 bases apart. This clonotype was detected only a few times. The antigen this receptor binds is unknown. Per-nucleotide qualities are absent, and no much larger clonotype sits a single base away. The V gene is TRBV7-3 and the J gene is TRBJ2-7, and the D gene may be TRBD2, 5 bases matching. The sample comprised PBMCs or a T cell subset sorted from them (not recorded which). This TCR was sampled from an adult woman who had mild COVID-19 (a few samples of this study predate the infection). The sample titles of this study are shuffled in the database, so cell type and time point are left out; the donor was told from shared clones. In nucleotides, the sequence is TGTGCCAGCAGCTTAAATCATCTAGCTTGCTACGAGCAGTACTTC. This encodes CASSLNHLACYEQYF.